Sequencing of this T cell receptor (beta chain) was carried out in a study of T cells in tuberculosis. Study overall: Sequenced TCRs come from CD1B-GMM tetramer-binding T cells. Points from the study as a whole: T cells binding CD1B-GMM tetramer weakly possibly escaped the sort.

The CDR3 runs to 14 residues. CDR1 and CDR2 from the germline V gene are MNHEY and SMNVEV (reference sequence). V lost 5 bases and J 3 bases, leaving 11 bases between the germline ends. No alpha-beta pairing information exists for these sequences. Only in-frame clones appear in the TCRdb table, and some are missing; sequencing was by immunoSEQ multiplex PCR. Here the sample spans 50,000 or so clones, approximately 91% being singletons. After thawing and overnight rest, PBMC were stained with GMM-loaded CD1B tetramer, viability dye and anti-CD3 for sorting. The lipid loaded on the CD1B tetramers was C32 glucose monomycolate from Rhodococcus equi. Before cryopreservation, the sorted PBMC lost their CD14-expressing monocytes.

The chain is built from TRBV27 and TRBJ1-5, with D possibly TRBD1 on 6 matching bases. This TCR came from an adult woman with latent tuberculosis. Sequenced material: CD1b-GMM tetramer-negative cells sorted from PBMCs. The CDR3 region has the DNA TGTGCCAGCAGTAATCGGGACAACAATCAGCCCCAGCATTTT. Protein: CASSNRDNNQPQHF.